The rows below give T cell receptor beta chains drawn from one sample of a study of cytomegalovirus exposure and HLA in healthy donors. Libraries were prepared by immunoSEQ multiplex PCR; TCRdb keeps only in-frame clonotypes and omits some of them. The data hold 150,000 to 200,000 clones, with about 86% observed a single time. Material for sequencing was PBMCs. The receptors derive from a woman in her 30s in good health and CMV-seronegative. Both conserved end residues are part of each CDR3. The D gene is left open where the match is weak. The size of a clone is reported for some rows only, either as once, few or many, or as a class for expanded clones.

v_call	clone_size	j_call	d_call	cdr3_nt	cdr3_aa
TRBV28	.	TRBJ1-3	.	TGTGCCAGCAACTCGGGACTTAACAGAAACACCATATATTTT	CASNSGLNRNTIYF
TRBV30	once	TRBJ1-1	.	TGTGCCTGGAGTAAGGGCCGGGCTGAAGCTTTCTTT	CAWSKGRAEAFF
TRBV10-3	.	TRBJ2-5	TRBD2	TGTGCCATCAGTGATCTCGGACTAGCGGGGGGGCCAAGGTTGACCCAGTACTTC	CAISDLGLAGGPRLTQYF
TRBV11-2	.	TRBJ1-1	.	TGTGCCAGCAGCTTAGACGGGAACACTGAAGCTTTCTTT	CASSLDGNTEAFF
TRBV9	.	TRBJ2-7	TRBD1	TGTGCCAGCAGCGTAGGGGACAGAATTGTGGACGAGCAGTACTTC	CASSVGDRIVDEQYF
TRBV7-6	.	TRBJ1-2	TRBD1	TGTGCCAGCAGCTTAGAACCAGGGGGCTGGAACTATGGCTACACCTTC	CASSLEPGGWNYGYTF
TRBV18	.	TRBJ2-7	.	TGTGCCAGCTCACCACTGTCTCAACAGGGAACTCCTTACTTC	CASSPLSQQGTPYF
TRBV11-2	.	TRBJ1-2	TRBD1	TGTGCCAGCAGCTCCGGACAGGGGTCTGGCTACACCTTC	CASSSGQGSGYTF
TRBV19	.	TRBJ1-5	.	TGTGCCAGTACCGTGACAGGAGATAGCAATCAGCCCCAGCATTTT	CASTVTGDSNQPQHF
TRBV11-2	.	TRBJ2-1	.	TGTGCCAGCAGCCGACAGGTCTACAATGAGCAGTTCTTC	CASSRQVYNEQFF
TRBV5-1	.	TRBJ2-4	.	TGCGCCAGCAGCTTGGGCCAGGATTTAGCCAAAAACATTCAGTACTTC	CASSLGQDLAKNIQYF
TRBV11-2	.	TRBJ1-6	.	TGTGCCAGCAGCGCGAGCCAAGATAGCCGTAATTCACCCCTCCACTTT	CASSASQDSRNSPLHF
TRBV4-2	.	TRBJ2-6	.	TGTGCCAGCAGACCAGGGACTGGGGCCAACGTCCTGACTTTC	CASRPGTGANVLTF
TRBV25-1	once	TRBJ2-7	.	TGTGCCAGCAATGGGCCCAAAATCCATAGCTCCTACGAGCAGTACTTC	CASNGPKIHSSYEQYF
TRBV28	.	TRBJ1-4	.	TGTGCCAGCAGTTTTACAGGCCCAAATGAAAAACTGTTTTTT	CASSFTGPNEKLFF
TRBV5-3	once	TRBJ2-3	TRBD2	TGTGCCAGAAGCTGGACTAGCGGGCCCGAGACAGATACGCAGTATTTT	CARSWTSGPETDTQYF
TRBV19	.	TRBJ2-2	.	TGTGCCAGTAGTATTGGGGGAATGAACACCGGGGAGCTGTTTTTT	CASSIGGMNTGELFF
TRBV9	once	TRBJ1-2	.	TGTGCCAGCAGCAAAGAGGGACGGCAACAGAACTATGGCTACACCTTC	CASSKEGRQQNYGYTF
TRBV19	many	TRBJ1-1	.	TGTGCCAGTAGACCTGGGACAAGCGCTGAAGCTTTCTTT	CASRPGTSAEAFF
TRBV19	.	TRBJ2-3	TRBD2	TGTGCCAGTAGCCGACGACTAGCGGGAGCCTCCACAGATACGCAGTATTTT	CASSRRLAGASTDTQYF
TRBV7-9	.	TRBJ1-2	.	TGTGCCAGCAGCTTAACGGGAGGTGACCTGAGGGGCTACACCTTC	CASSLTGGDLRGYTF
TRBV30	.	TRBJ2-5	.	TGTGCCTGGAGTGTACCGACGGGATGGGCGTCGGAGACCCAGTACTTC	CAWSVPTGWASETQYF
TRBV5-4	.	TRBJ1-2	TRBD1	TGTGCCAGCAGCCCAGCCCCACCGGGGACAGCAGCTAACTATGGCTACACCTTC	CASSPAPPGTAANYGYTF
TRBV6-1	.	TRBJ2-5	TRBD1	TGTGCCAGCAGAAGGACAGGAAAATGGGAGACCCAGTACTTC	CASRRTGKWETQYF
TRBV14	.	TRBJ2-3	.	TGTGCCAGCAGCCAAGATGCCTGGTCAGGGGGCACAGATACGCAGTATTTT	CASSQDAWSGGTDTQYF
TRBV9	.	TRBJ2-5	TRBD2	TGTGCCAGCAGCCCCCGGGGGGAGGTGGAGACCCAGTACTTC	CASSPRGEVETQYF
TRBV5-6	.	TRBJ2-1	TRBD1	TGTGCCAGCAGCTTTGCCGGACAGGCCTTTGAGCAGTTCTTC	CASSFAGQAFEQFF
TRBV7-2	.	TRBJ2-2	.	TGTGCCAGCAGCTCGGAGGCGGTGAACACCGGGGAGCTGTTTTTT	CASSSEAVNTGELFF
TRBV6-5	.	TRBJ1-5	TRBD1	TGTGCCAGCAGTTACAGGACAGGGCTTCAGCCCCAGCATTTT	CASSYRTGLQPQHF
TRBV4-1	.	TRBJ2-2	.	TGCGCCAGCAGCCAAGAGGCGGGAAGAGGTGGCACCGGGGAGCTGTTTTTT	CASSQEAGRGGTGELFF
TRBV7-9	.	TRBJ1-4	.	TGTGCCAGCAGCTTATTACGACCGACCTCGGGTGAAAAACTGTTTTTT	CASSLLRPTSGEKLFF
TRBV28	once	TRBJ1-1	.	TGTGCCAGCAGTTTAGTGCAGGGACTGCAGGCTTTCTTT	CASSLVQGLQAFF
TRBV30	.	TRBJ2-7	.	TGTGCCGAGGGGGGAGGGTCCTACGAGCAGTACTTC	CAEGGGSYEQYF
TRBV14	.	TRBJ2-7	TRBD1	TGTGCCAGCAGCCCATCCTCAGGACAGGGGCCCCACGAGCAGTACTTC	CASSPSSGQGPHEQYF
TRBV4-3	.	TRBJ2-7	.	TGCGCCAGCAGCCAAGATACCGGCCTCTACGAGCAGTACTTC	CASSQDTGLYEQYF
TRBV6-1	.	TRBJ2-7	.	TGTGCCAGCAGTTATACGGACAGTGGACGGTACTTC	CASSYTDSGRYF
TRBV30	.	TRBJ2-5	TRBD2	TGTGCCTGGAGTGCTATAAGCGGGAGATCTGAGACCCAGTACTTC	CAWSAISGRSETQYF
TRBV15	.	TRBJ2-3	.	TGTGCCACCAGCAGAGGGGGCCCCACAGATACGCAGTATTTT	CATSRGGPTDTQYF
TRBV7-6	few	TRBJ2-7	TRBD2	TGTGCCAGCAACCCCGGGAGGGCCGACGAGCAGTACTTC	CASNPGRADEQYF
TRBV27	.	TRBJ1-5	.	TGTGCCAGCAGTTTATCGGGGCCCTGGCAGCCCCAGCATTTT	CASSLSGPWQPQHF
TRBV7-9	.	TRBJ2-5	.	TGTGCCAGCAGCCCATGGCCCAAGTCCCAAGAGACCCAGTACTTC	CASSPWPKSQETQYF
TRBV5-1	.	TRBJ2-7	TRBD1	TGCGCCAGCAGCTCGACAGGGGCGGAGCAGTACTTC	CASSSTGAEQYF
TRBV7-7	.	TRBJ2-5	TRBD2	TGTGCTAGCAGCCGGAGCGGGGGCGTACAAGAGACCCAGTACTTC	CASSRSGGVQETQYF
TRBV28	.	TRBJ1-5	.	TGTGCCAGCAGTTTTGAACGACGGAGCAATCAGCCCCAGCATTTT	CASSFERRSNQPQHF
TRBV11-2	.	TRBJ2-1	.	TGTGCCAGCAGCTTCGGAAGTGAGCAGTTCTTC	CASSFGSEQFF
TRBV21-1	few	TRBJ2-7	.	TGTGCCAGCAGCAAATCGGGACAGGGTTCCTACGAGCAGTACTTC	CASSKSGQGSYEQYF
TRBV5-1	.	TRBJ2-7	.	TGCGCCAGCACGTCCTCTGCAGAGAGCTCCTACGAGCAGTACTTC	CASTSSAESSYEQYF
TRBV5-6	.	TRBJ1-2	.	TGTGCCAGCAGCTTACCGGACGGCAACTATGGCTACACCTTC	CASSLPDGNYGYTF
TRBV7-3	.	TRBJ2-3	.	TGTGCCAGCAGCACGAGTAGCGGAATGGGCACAGATACGCAGTATTTT	CASSTSSGMGTDTQYF
TRBV19	.	TRBJ2-7	.	TGTGCCAGTAGTCTCCGGGCTCGGTACGAGCAGTACTTC	CASSLRARYEQYF
TRBV27	.	TRBJ2-2	.	TGTGCCAGCAGTCCCCTTTTGGGTAACACCGGGGAGCTGTTTTTT	CASSPLLGNTGELFF
TRBV18	.	TRBJ1-1	.	TGTGCCAGCTCACCACAGATGAACACTGAAGCTTTCTTT	CASSPQMNTEAFF
TRBV4-2	.	TRBJ2-1	TRBD2	TGTGCCAGCAGCCTTAGCGGGGGTTCCTACAATGAGCAGTTCTTC	CASSLSGGSYNEQFF
TRBV4-3	.	TRBJ1-2	.	TGCGCCAGCAGCCAAGAGACAGGATCGGGAGGCTACACCTTC	CASSQETGSGGYTF
TRBV7-3	.	TRBJ2-5	.	TGTGCCAGCAGCTTAAGGGCCCAAGAGACCCAGTACTTC	CASSLRAQETQYF
TRBV12-5	.	TRBJ1-5	.	TGTGCTAGTGGTTTGGTAATCTCAGGGAATCAGCCCCAGCATTTT	CASGLVISGNQPQHF
TRBV29-1	.	TRBJ1-2	.	TGCAGCCACACCCCAGCAGGGTCGAATGGCTACACCTTC	CSHTPAGSNGYTF
TRBV27	.	TRBJ2-3	.	TGTGCCAGCGGAGAAGTTACTAGCAGAGATACGCAGTATTTT	CASGEVTSRDTQYF